This paragraph reports one T cell receptor (beta chain). Its target is not known. TCR beta libraries were made by quantitative 5'-RACE with molecular barcodes. TCRdb redid the calling of the 5' RACE reads with MiXCR, one entry per CDR3 protein. Among about 36,000 distinct CDR3 sequences listed, 5.5% to 7.5% were seen once. The J segment lost 5 bases and the V segment lost 1 base, leaving 13 bases of the junction unmatched. CDR1 and CDR2 (germline): MNHNS, SASEGT. The CDR3 runs to 18 residues. This sample was included in a study of CD8 T cells in ankylosing spondylitis. Study conclusions and caveats: Relatively rare in peripheral blood, disease-linked clones were also CD8+. From matched ankylosing spondylitis synovial fluid, disease-linked clones were reportedly recovered at significantly enriched levels.

This receptor was identified in a male donor with ankylosing spondylitis or in good health (not recorded which). The genes are TRBV6-1 and TRBJ2-1, with TRBD2 matching 8 bases. The sequenced sample was blood, either unsorted or a sorted T cell fraction (not recorded which). CDR3 amino acids: CASSEEITSGDKHNEQFF. The CDR3, as DNA: TGTGCCAGCAGTGAAGAGATAACTAGCGGCGATAAACACAATGAGCAGTTCTTC.